The 25 T cell receptor beta chains below all came from one sample that was sequenced in a study of T cell repertoires in cytomegalovirus infection. TCRdb re-derived calls from the reads in MiXCR, one entry per CDR3 protein. In the table there are roughly 77,000 distinct CDR3 sequences, under 5% of which are singletons. Source material: PBMCs. These receptors were obtained from a human donor in good health (CMV status not recorded). Some clones in this sample may be carry-over from other donors' samples.

Many counts were recorded for this clonotype. The chain employs TRBV7-2 and TRBJ2-1; 7 bases are shared with TRBD2. CDR1 is SGHTA, CDR2 FQGNSA, per germline. V trimming: 1 base; J trimming: 7 bases; junction bases outside the gene matches: 13. This CDR3 region has 17 residues. CDR3: CASSLVGGAGVRNEQFF. The CDR3 DNA follows: TGTGCCAGCAGCTTAGTGGGAGGGGCGGGAGTTCGTAATGAGCAGTTCTTC. The full variable domain, its missing parts supplied by reference TRBV7-2 and TRBJ2-1, is GAGVSQSPSNKVTEKGKDVELRCDPISGHTALYWYRQSLGQGLEFLIYFQGNSAPDKSGLPSDRFSAERTGGSVSTLTIQRTQQEDSAVYLCASSLVGGAGVRNEQFFGPGTRLTVL.

Written as DNA, the CDR3 is TGTGCCAGCAGTTACTCTGGACTAGCGGGAGTGTACGAGCAGTACTTC. The encoded protein is CASSYSGLAGVYEQYF. The chain combines TRBV6-5 with TRBJ2-7, with TRBD2 matching over 13 bases. V trimming: 0 bases; J trimming: 4 bases; junction bases outside the gene matches: 3. The CDR3 contains 16 residues. CDR1 and CDR2 (germline): MNHEY, SVGAGI.

In this sample, this clonotype turned up many times. CDR3 DNA: TGTGCCAGCAGCTGGACAGGGTCCTACAATGAGCAGTTCTTC. This sequence encodes CASSWTGSYNEQFF. This chain connects TRBV7-2 to TRBJ2-1; TRBD1 aligns across 8 bases. The CDR3 consists of 14 residues. J gave up 1 base and V 4 bases, and 0 bases lay outside the gene matches. The germline V gene has CDR1 SGHTA and CDR2 FQGNSA. Full variable domain (outside the CDR3, taken from reference TRBV7-2 and TRBJ2-1): GAGVSQSPSNKVTEKGKDVELRCDPISGHTALYWYRQSLGQGLEFLIYFQGNSAPDKSGLPSDRFSAERTGGSVSTLTIQRTQQEDSAVYLCASSWTGSYNEQFFGPGTRLTVL.

The chain has TRBV7-2 and TRBJ1-1; D is ambiguous. Germline loops: CDR1 SGHTA, CDR2 FQGNSA. With 1 base removed from V and 1 base from J, the gap between germline ends came to 7 bases. This CDR3 region has 14 residues. For the CDR3, the DNA is TGTGCCAGCAGCTTAGGGACCGAGAACACTGAAGCTTTCTTT. Translated, it gives CASSLGTENTEAFF.

This clonotype has a count of ten or more. J is TRBJ1-1 and V is TRBV6-1; no clear D gene. The germline V gene has CDR1 MNHNS and CDR2 SASEGT. The CDR3 covers 12 residues. V was cut by 7 bases and J by 1 base, with 7 bases left in between. The CDR3 region has the DNA TGTGCCAGCAAAGGGCCGAACACTGAAGCTTTCTTT. It yields the protein CASKGPNTEAFF.

This clonotype appeared many times. The chain combines TRBV15 with TRBJ2-1; D remains ambiguous. Trimming stripped 6 bases from V and 9 bases from J, with 9 bases between. The CDR3 has 11 residues. Germline CDR1 reads LNHNV; CDR2 reads YYDKDF (reference sequence). CDR3 loop: CATRGSAEQFF. The CDR3 DNA reads TGTGCCACCAGGGGGTCGGCTGAGCAGTTCTTC.

This clonotype was seen ten or more times. The V call is TRBV7-2, the J call TRBJ2-1; D is undetermined. V was cut by 1 base and J by 7 bases, with 11 bases left in between. Looked up from germline, CDR1 is SGHTA and CDR2 is FQGNSA. This CDR3 is built from 14 residues. The CDR3 nucleotides read TGTGCCAGCAGCTTAGGGGGTCGTGGGAATGAGCAGTTCTTC. The encoded protein is CASSLGGRGNEQFF.

This clonotype was counted ten times or more. The chain recombines TRBV7-8 with TRBJ1-1, with D possibly matching TRBD1 (6 bases). The V end lost 1 base, the J end lost 3 bases, and 18 bases lay between the germline ends. The CDR3 extends over 17 amino acids. CDR1 SGHVS and CDR2 FQNEAQ come from the germline V gene. CDR3 in DNA: TGTGCCAGCAGCTTAGACTACAGGGCACCACCCGACACTGAAGCTTTCTTT. The encoded protein is CASSLDYRAPPDTEAFF.

This clonotype was counted many times. CDR3 amino acids: CASSTDSGANVLTF. For the CDR3, the DNA is TGTGCCAGCAGCACTGACTCTGGGGCCAACGTCCTGACTTTC. The rearrangement uses TRBV7-2 and TRBJ2-6; no clear D. V was shortened by 5 bases and J by 0 bases, with 5 bases between the two germline ends. The CDR3 contains 14 residues. The germline gives CDR1 SGHTA, CDR2 FQGNSA.

This clonotype occurred a few times. This chain joins TRBV7-8 and TRBJ2-7; tentative D call: TRBD1 (5 bases). The CDR3 length is 15 residues. From germline, CDR1 is SGHVS and CDR2 FQNEAQ. The V end lost 0 bases, the J end lost 0 bases, and 9 bases lay between the germline ends. The CDR3 loop is CASSLAHRGSYEQYF. CDR3 sequence (DNA): TGTGCCAGCAGCTTAGCGCATAGGGGCTCCTACGAGCAGTACTTC.

This clonotype was counted ten times or more. The chain combines TRBV7-2 with TRBJ2-3, with 8 bases matching TRBD2. Germline trimming cut 2 bases from V and 2 bases from J; bases unmatched to any gene: 12. The CDR3 consists of 18 residues. CDR1 SGHTA and CDR2 FQGNSA come from the germline V gene. The CDR3 protein is CASSLRGWAGGFTDTQYF. The CDR3 coding sequence is TGTGCCAGCAGCTTAAGAGGATGGGCGGGGGGTTTCACAGATACGCAGTATTTT.

This clonotype was counted at least ten times. This chain links TRBV5-1 with TRBJ2-1; D is undetermined. Trimming stripped 4 bases from V and 2 bases from J, with 16 bases between. There are 16 residues in the CDR3. The germline V gene encodes CDR1 SGHRS and CDR2 YFSETQ. CDR3 DNA: TGCGCCAGCAGCCTTTTGCCAGGAAGCACCTACAATGAGCAGTTCTTC. Translation: CASSLLPGSTYNEQFF.

This clonotype was recorded at least ten times. The V call is TRBV7-2, the J call TRBJ1-2, with 7 bases lining up with TRBD1. After removal of 4 bases from V and 8 bases from J, the junction contained 7 bases not matched to a gene. Looked up from germline, CDR1 is SGHTA and CDR2 is FQGNSA. The CDR3 is 13 residues long. CDR3 sequence: CASSSPSGQGYTF. The CDR3 DNA reads TGTGCCAGCAGCTCGCCGTCGGGACAGGGCTACACCTTC.

This clonotype was recorded a few times. The rearrangement links TRBV5-6 to TRBJ2-1, with D possibly TRBD1 on 5 matching bases. This CDR3 has 16 residues. V was pared by 0 bases and J by 1 base, with 11 bases between. The germline V gene has CDR1 SGHDT and CDR2 YYEEEE. Here the CDR3 DNA reads TGTGCCAGCAGCTTGGTCCAGGGTCCATCCTACAATGAGCAGTTCTTC. Translating gives CASSLVQGPSYNEQFF.

This clonotype appeared many times. The chain recombines TRBV28 with TRBJ2-7, with TRBD2 identical over 10 bases. Germline V lookup: CDR1 MDHEN, CDR2 SYDVKM. This CDR3 has 15 amino acids. Trimming took 7 bases from V and 1 from J; bases not matched to a gene: 7. CDR3 in DNA: TGTGCCAGCAAAAGTAAGCGGGAGGGGTCCTACGAGCAGTACTTC. It encodes CASKSKREGSYEQYF. Looking up the rest from reference TRBV28 and TRBJ2-7 gives the full variable domain: DVKVTQSSRYLVKRTGEKVFLECVQDMDHENMFWYRQDPGLGLRLIYFSYDVKMKEKGDIPEGYSVSREKKERFSLILESASTNQTSMYLCASKSKREGSYEQYFGPGTRLTVT.

This clonotype was recorded many times. This sequence joins TRBV7-2 and TRBJ2-1, with 9 bases lining up with TRBD1. V dropped 6 bases and J dropped 7; count of bases not matched to a gene: 16. Germline CDR1 and CDR2: SGHTA and FQGNSA. This CDR3 region has 17 residues. The CDR3 protein is CASSRNPGTGPTNEQFF. DNA of the CDR3: TGTGCCAGCAGTCGCAACCCCGGGACAGGGCCAACAAATGAGCAGTTCTTC.

This clonotype has ten or more counts. This chain connects TRBV11-2 to TRBJ2-1; 16 bases are shared with TRBD2. CDR3 size: 15 residues. J was trimmed by 10 bases and V by 3 bases; bases with no gene match: 3. Germline CDR1 and CDR2: SGHAT and FQNNGV. CDR3 sequence reads: CASSLGTSGRDEQFF. CDR3 sequence (DNA): TGTGCCAGCAGCTTGGGGACTAGCGGGAGGGACGAGCAGTTCTTC.

This clonotype was picked up many times. CDR3 region: CASSPNTGGGTEAFF. The DNA for the CDR3 is TGTGCCAGCAGCCCAAATACAGGGGGTGGCACTGAAGCTTTCTTT. The chain has TRBV7-2 and TRBJ1-1; 8 positions agree with TRBD1. This CDR3 contains 15 residues. V gave up 5 bases and J gave up 4 bases; unmatched junction bases: 9. CDR1 SGHTA and CDR2 FQGNSA come from the germline V gene.

This clonotype was counted at least ten times. This sequence joins TRBV6-2 or TRBV6-3 and TRBJ1-1, with unresolved D. Germline V gene sequence: CDR1 MNHEY, CDR2 SVGEGT. CDR3 length: 14 residues. Between the trimmed V and J ends, which lost 8 bases and 0 bases, there was a span of 13 bases. In nucleotides, the CDR3 is TGTGCCAGCCGCGAACCGAACCTGAACACTGAAGCTTTCTTT. Residues: CASREPNLNTEAFF.

A few counts support this clonotype. The V call is TRBV6-6, the J call TRBJ1-1; 8 bases align to TRBD1. From germline, CDR1 is MNHNY and CDR2 SVGAGI (reference sequence). The CDR3 is 14 amino acids. V lost 2 bases and J lost 4; bases outside the gene matches: 3. CDR3 nucleotide sequence: TGTGCCAGCAGTTACAGTGACAGGGGCACTGAAGCTTTCTTT. Its translation is CASSYSDRGTEAFF.

This clonotype was counted many times. This rearrangement joins TRBV11-1 to TRBJ2-5; no definite D call. The V gene's germline CDR1 is SGHAT and CDR2 FQDESV (reference sequence). The CDR3 runs to 13 residues. V was pared by 4 bases and J by 1 base, with 7 bases between. CDR3 in amino acids: CASSSRIQETQYF. The CDR3 region has the DNA TGTGCCAGCAGCTCCCGGATCCAAGAGACCCAGTACTTC.

This clonotype was seen ten or more times. J is TRBJ1-3 and V is TRBV7-2; 7 nucleotides align to TRBD1. V was pared by 1 base and J by 0 bases, with 9 bases of the junction left unmatched. The germline gives CDR1 SGHTA, CDR2 FQGNSA. The CDR3 totals 18 residues. The chain's CDR3 is CASSLGIRDSLSGNTIYF. The CDR3 coding sequence is TGTGCCAGCAGCTTAGGGATCCGGGACAGCCTCTCTGGAAACACCATATATTTT.

With regard to this clonotype: This may stem from a read error, because a much larger clone lies one nucleotide away. The J gene is TRBJ2-1, the V gene TRBV7-3; no definite D call. The CDR3 loop spans 17 amino acids. CDR1 is SGHTA and CDR2 is FQGTGA in the germline V gene. Trimming left V 1 base short and J 5 bases short, with 18 bases between. The CDR3 loop reads CASSLSRSPYYHNEQFF. CDR3 in DNA: TGTGCCAGCAGCTTAAGCAGGTCCCCATATTACCACAATGAGCAGTTCTTC.

This clonotype was found many times. This chain joins TRBV20-1 and TRBJ2-7; tentatively, D is TRBD1 (5 bases). The CDR3 is 11 residues long. Germline CDR1 and CDR2: DFQATT and SNEGSKA (reference sequence). The V end was cut by 6 bases, the J end by 4 bases, with 10 bases between. The CDR3 loop reads CSAGASYEQYF. The CDR3 nucleotides read TGCAGTGCAGGGGCTTCATACGAGCAGTACTTC.

This clonotype was counted many times. The chain recombines TRBV7-2 with TRBJ2-7; the D gene is possibly TRBD2 (5 bases). The germline V gene encodes CDR1 SGHTA and CDR2 FQGNSA. The CDR3 spans 14 residues. Between the trimmed V and J ends, which lost 1 base and 3 bases, there was a span of 10 bases. The CDR3: CASSLEDLFYEQYF. In DNA form, the CDR3 reads TGTGCCAGCAGCTTAGAGGACTTGTTCTACGAGCAGTACTTC.